This is a list of T cell receptor beta chains from one sample in a study of blood T cell repertoires in COVID-19. Method: immunoSEQ multiplex PCR; TCRdb's copy keeps in-frame clones and lacks some. The sample shows 200,000 to 300,000 clones, about 89% of them seen only once. The sample consisted of PBMCs or T cells enriched from blood (not recorded which). These receptors all come from a young woman who had recovered from COVID-19. The CDR3 runs from the conserved cysteine through the conserved F or W. D genes are given only for firm matches. The listing skips clone size in some rows; elsewhere it reads once, few, many or a size class.

J | V | size | D | DNA | CDR3
TRBJ1-2 | TRBV4-1 | . | TRBD1 | TGCGCCAGCAGCCAAGTGAGAGGGGGCAGCTATGGCTACACCTTC | CASSQVRGGSYGYTF
TRBJ1-3 | TRBV19 | . | . | TGTGCCAGTAGTATGGGCTTCGTTGTCTCTGGAAACACCATATATTTT | CASSMGFVVSGNTIYF
TRBJ2-1 | TRBV6-5 | . | TRBD2 | TGTGCCAGCAGTTACTCTGCGGGAGACTCCTACAATGAGCAGTTCTTC | CASSYSAGDSYNEQFF
TRBJ2-7 | TRBV27 | . | . | TGTGCCAGCGCAACATCCTACGAGCAGTACTTC | CASATSYEQYF
TRBJ1-5 | TRBV9 | few | . | TGTGCCAGCAGCCCAAGCTCAGGTCAGCCCCAGCATTTT | CASSPSSGQPQHF
TRBJ2-7 | TRBV27 | . | . | TGTGCCAGCAGTTTCGGAGACGGGAGCTCCTACGAGCAGTACTTC | CASSFGDGSSYEQYF
TRBJ1-4 | TRBV19 | . | TRBD1 | TGTGCCAGTAGGGGGACAGCCCAGCCGGGTAATGAAAAACTGTTTTTT | CASRGTAQPGNEKLFF
TRBJ2-1 | TRBV4-3 | . | . | TGCGCCAGCAGCCAAGATACAAATCTAGGGGCGTACAATGAGCAGTTCTTC | CASSQDTNLGAYNEQFF
TRBJ1-2 | TRBV7-9 | . | . | TGTGCCAGCAGCTTCCCTATTGGGGGGTTTGCGCCCAACTATGGCTACACCTTC | CASSFPIGGFAPNYGYTF
TRBJ1-1 | TRBV7-9 | . | TRBD1 | TGTGCCAGCAGCTTCCAACAGGGGACCAACACTGAAGCTTTCTTT | CASSFQQGTNTEAFF
TRBJ1-1 | TRBV28 | . | . | TGTGCCAGCAGTTCCTTCCGTAACTACAGGGCCTACACTGAAGCTTTCTTT | CASSSFRNYRAYTEAFF
TRBJ1-1 | TRBV19 | once | . | TGTGCCAGTCATTTAACAGGGATCGTTGAAGCTTTCTTT | CASHLTGIVEAFF